Sequencing of this TCR beta chain was carried out in a study of cytomegalovirus exposure and HLA in healthy donors. Amplification used 60 Vbeta primers and 13 Jbeta primers. TCRdb keeps only in-frame clones here, not all; method: immunoSEQ multiplex PCR. Its table records approximately 72,000 clones. Findings of the study overall: Common viral pathogens seemed, in a later analysis, to connect with several of the most significant clusters.

The germline V and J ends were trimmed by 4 bases and 0 bases, with 12 bases remaining between them. Germline assignment: CDR1 SQVTM and CDR2 ANQGSEA. The length of the CDR3 is 14 residues. Of note for this clone: Its antigen is undetermined.

The TCR originated in a woman in her thirties or forties in good health and CMV-seropositive. This chain joins TRBV29-1 and TRBJ1-1; D might be TRBD1 (5 bases). The sequenced sample was PBMCs. CDR3 amino acids: CSVGEGGVNTEAFF. The CDR3 DNA reads TGCAGCGTTGGAGAGGGAGGGGTGAACACTGAAGCTTTCTTT.